The 16 T cell receptor beta chains given below trace back to one sample, sequenced in a study of neurological immune-mediated disorders. TCRdb ran MiXCR on the 5' RACE reads and lists one entry per CDR3 protein. Here the sample spans almost 30,000 distinct CDR3 sequences, roughly 12% being singletons. The sample taken for sequencing was PBMCs. These TCRs come from a woman aged 60-75 years in good health.

Ten or more counts support this clonotype. V usage is TRBV18 and J usage is TRBJ1-6; D uncertain. The CDR3 runs 15 residues. Germline values: CDR1 KGHSH, CDR2 LQKENI. Trimming shortened V by 2 bases and J by 7 bases, and 12 bases separated the two germline ends. The CDR3 here is CASSPNGPSNSPLHF. CDR3 bases: TGTGCCAGCTCACCAAACGGACCGTCGAATTCACCCCTCCACTTT. Using reference TRBV18 and TRBJ1-6 for the parts outside the CDR3, the full variable domain is NAGVMQNPRHLVRRRGQEARLRCSPMKGHSHVYWYRQLPEEGLKFMVYLQKENIIDESGMPKERFSAEFPKEGPSILRIQQVVRGDSAAYFCASSPNGPSNSPLHFGNGTRLTVT.

This clonotype was found many times. J is TRBJ2-7 and V is TRBV10-3, with 9 bases matching TRBD2. This CDR3 comprises 15 residues. CDR1 is ENHRY, CDR2 SYGVKD, per germline. The V and J ends lost 6 bases and 0 bases, in that order; junction bases with no gene match: 6. CDR3 DNA: TGTGCCATCAGCCGGATAGCGGGGGTCTCCTACGAGCAGTACTTC. This sequence encodes CAISRIAGVSYEQYF.

This clonotype was counted many times. The chain uses TRBV6-2 or TRBV6-3 and TRBJ2-1, with TRBD2 identical over 8 bases. Germline V gene lookup returns CDR1 MNHEY and CDR2 SVGEGT. The CDR3 contains 15 residues. Trimming cost V 0 bases and J 10 bases; bases outside gene matches: 8. The CDR3 is CASSYSTGGAREQFF. The CDR3 region has the DNA TGTGCCAGCAGTTACTCCACCGGGGGGGCCCGCGAGCAGTTCTTC.

In this sample, this clonotype turned up many times. The rearrangement joins TRBV18 to TRBJ1-2; 7 bases line up with TRBD1. CDR1 is KGHSH and CDR2 is LQKENI in the germline V gene. The V gene end was trimmed by 3 bases and the J gene end by 10 bases; junction bases not matched to a gene: 5. The CDR3 is 12 residues long. The CDR3, as DNA: TGTGCCAGCTCACCGGGACAGTTACTCTACACCTTC. It encodes CASSPGQLLYTF.

This clonotype has ten or more counts. The rearrangement uses TRBV5-1 and TRBJ1-2, with 7 bases lining up with TRBD1. With V trimmed by 7 bases and J by 5 bases, 11 bases remained unmatched. CDR1 and CDR2 (germline): SGHRS, YFSETQ. This CDR3 has 14 residues. CDR3 nucleotides: TGCGCCAGCGGGGAGGGGGCGCTTTCTTATGGCTACACCTTC. Amino acid sequence: CASGEGALSYGYTF.

The gene calls are TRBV20-1 and TRBJ1-1; 7 positions match TRBD1. The CDR3 has 13 amino acids. V shed 5 bases, J shed 2 bases, and the junction held 5 bases outside the gene matches. CDR1 and CDR2 from the germline V gene are DFQATT and SNEGSKA (reference sequence). Written as DNA, the CDR3 is TGCAGTGCTTGCCGGGACAGCAACACTGAAGCTTTCTTT. Amino acids: CSACRDSNTEAFF.

This clonotype was recorded many times. V and J are TRBV14 and TRBJ2-1; D is uncertain. This CDR3 comprises 14 residues. The germline V gene encodes CDR1 SGHDN and CDR2 FVKESK. The V gene lost 1 base and the J gene lost 4 bases, with 8 bases spanning the gap. The DNA for the CDR3 is TGTGCCAGCAGCCAAGGGGAAAATTACAATGAGCAGTTCTTC. This codes for CASSQGENYNEQFF. The variable domain in full, with the rest retrieved from reference TRBV14 and TRBJ2-1, is EAGVTQFPSHSVIEKGQTVTLRCDPISGHDNLYWYRRVMGKEIKFLLHFVKESKQDESGMPNNRFLAERTGGTYSTLKVQPAELEDSGVYFCASSQGENYNEQFFGPGTRLTVL.

This clonotype was found a few times. CDR3 amino acids: CASSRTGNTEAFF. The CDR3 coding sequence is TGTGCCAGCAGTCGGACAGGGAACACTGAAGCTTTCTTT. The chain combines TRBV12-3 or TRBV12-4 with TRBJ1-1; TRBD1 agrees at 7 bases. V lost 5 bases, J lost 1 base, and 1 base stayed unmatched. This CDR3 has 13 amino acids.

In its sample, this clonotype was seen many times. The gene calls are TRBV14 and TRBJ2-5; TRBD2 is a possible D gene (5 bases). CDR1 is SGHDN and CDR2 is FVKESK in the germline V gene. Trimming stripped 2 bases from V and 4 bases from J, with 14 bases between. This CDR3 is 15 amino acids long. CDR3 in amino acids: CASSQIKGAGETQYF. CDR3 in DNA: TGTGCCAGCAGCCAAATAAAGGGAGCCGGAGAGACCCAGTACTTC.

This clonotype occurred a few times. This chain uses TRBV29-1 with TRBJ2-5, with 7 bases lining up with TRBD2. CDR1 is SQVTM, CDR2 ANQGSEA, per germline. The CDR3 is made up of 11 amino acids. The CDR3 nucleotides read TGCGGCGGGGGACACCAAGAGACCCAGTACTTC. Translation: CGGGHQETQYF.

This clonotype came up many times. CDR3 in amino acids: CASSLGDRDTEAFF. In nucleotides, the CDR3 is TGCGCCAGCAGCTTGGGGGACAGGGACACTGAAGCTTTCTTT. The chain uses TRBV5-1 and TRBJ1-1, with 9 bases lining up with TRBD1. The CDR3 has 14 residues. Losses at the gene ends were 0 bases for V and 3 bases for J; bases not matched to a gene: 0. Per germline, CDR1 SGHRS and CDR2 YFSETQ. Full variable domain (remainder filled in from reference TRBV5-1 and TRBJ1-1): KAGVTQTPRYLIKTRGQQVTLSCSPISGHRSVSWYQQTPGQGLQFLFEYFSETQRNKGNFPGRFSGRQFSNSRSEMNVSTLELGDSALYLCASSLGDRDTEAFFGQGTRLTVV.

This clonotype is classed as medium-sized. The gene calls are TRBV7-6 and TRBJ2-2, with a weak D call TRBD2 (5 bases). Per germline, CDR1 SGHVS and CDR2 FNYEAQ. The ends were cut back, 0 bases at V and 13 bases at J, with 9 bases in the middle. The CDR3 has 12 amino acids. CDR3: CASSLAGGGLFF. The CDR3 bases are TGTGCCAGCAGCTTAGCTGGCGGAGGGCTGTTTTTT.

This clonotype appeared a few times. The chain uses TRBV6-1 and TRBJ1-2; TRBD1 matches at 7 bases. Germline lookup yields CDR1 MNHNS and CDR2 SASEGT. After removal of 7 bases from V and 4 bases from J, the junction contained 6 bases not matched to a gene. There are 13 residues in the CDR3. The CDR3 loop reads CASIDREAYGYTF. The CDR3 DNA follows: TGTGCCAGCATTGACAGGGAGGCCTATGGCTACACCTTC.

This clonotype was counted ten times or more. The rearrangement joins TRBV4-3 to TRBJ1-3; possible D gene TRBD1, 5 bases. Trimming pared 1 base from V and 2 bases from J, leaving 12 bases between. The germline V gene encodes CDR1 LGHNA and CDR2 YSLEER. The CDR3 spans 16 residues. CDR3 loop: CASSQGVLGAGNTIYF. DNA for the CDR3: TGCGCCAGCAGCCAAGGGGTATTGGGGGCTGGAAACACCATATATTTT.

This clonotype has at least ten counts. The chain uses TRBV29-1 and TRBJ2-3; D remains ambiguous. V shed 6 bases and J shed 7 bases, with 5 bases lying between them. This CDR3 region has 9 residues. In germline, CDR1 is SQVTM, CDR2 ANQGSEA. The CDR3 here is CSVGNTQYF. CDR3 DNA: TGCAGCGTAGGGAATACGCAGTATTTT.

Many counts were recorded for this clonotype. The chain couples TRBV5-1 to TRBJ1-2, with D possibly being TRBD1 (5 bases). CDR1 and CDR2 from the germline V gene are SGHRS and YFSETQ. Between the trimmed V and J ends, which lost 0 bases and 5 bases, there was a span of 14 bases. There are 15 residues in the CDR3. The DNA of the CDR3 is TGCGCCAGCAGCTTGGAGGGGAATCGCCTTTATGGCTACACCTTC. Its translation is CASSLEGNRLYGYTF.